This T cell receptor (beta chain) was captured in a study of tumor-infiltrating lymphocytes in primary liver carcinoma. Study background: The patients comprised men and women between the ages of 30 and 69 years.

TCR beta cDNA came from approximately 0.55 ug total RNA, primed with a constant-region primer. Modified slightly, ARM-PCR produced TCR beta libraries over three nested multiplex PCR rounds. Investigators reported that the first two PCR rounds, at roughly 11 cycles each, used TRBV1-TRBV30 forward primers with a C-beta reverse primer. TCRdb passed the multiplex PCR reads through MiXCR, listing each CDR3 protein once. The repertoire holds fewer than 350,000 distinct CDR3 sequences, with roughly 60% as singletons. This clonotype was counted a few times. This CDR3 has 13 residues. Per germline, CDR1 GTSNPN and CDR2 SVGIG (reference sequence). V lost 2 bases and J lost 8; bases outside the gene matches: 5. Unsorted whole blood supplied the blood RNA, and germline DNA was isolated too.

The specimen sequenced was peripheral blood. The receptor comes from a man aged 40-49 years with primary liver carcinoma and hepatitis B virus infection. The chain couples TRBV30 to TRBJ2-1; 8 nucleotides match TRBD1. CDR3 nucleotide sequence: TGTGCCTGGAGTTCTTACAGGGGGGATGAGCAGTTCTTC. It specifies CAWSSYRGDEQFF.